A single count supports the clone carrying this T cell receptor beta chain. Antigen unknown. A multiplex PCR was run with 60 Vbeta primers and 13 Jbeta primers. Per the original data handling: Later, an analysis found 65 million to 85 million unique TCR beta chains, and approximately 10 million of these were shared. The protocol was immunoSEQ multiplex PCR, while the TCRdb copy is restricted to in-frame clones and leaves out a portion. V, J and clone size reflect that table, while D and trimming were determined from the DNA. The profile shows hundreds of thousands of clones, 65% to 75% of them singletons. The data originate from a study of cytomegalovirus exposure and HLA in healthy donors. Overall study results and limits: Through in vitro validation, a few CMV-associated chains were shown to be specific for CMV antigens. Researchers catalogued some 160 TCR beta chains as cytomegalovirus-associated.

The CDR3 runs 16 residues. V was shortened by 4 bases and J by 5 bases, with 20 bases between the two germline ends. The germline V gene encodes CDR1 SGHDN and CDR2 FVKESK. Source material: PBMCs. This clonotype originated in a woman aged 25 to 39 in good health and CMV-seronegative. This chain connects TRBV14 to TRBJ1-2; the D gene is possibly TRBD1 (5 bases). CDR3 residues: CASSLKPQGRGYGYTF. The DNA of the CDR3 is TGTGCCAGCAGCCTAAAGCCACAAGGGCGGGGGTATGGCTACACCTTC.